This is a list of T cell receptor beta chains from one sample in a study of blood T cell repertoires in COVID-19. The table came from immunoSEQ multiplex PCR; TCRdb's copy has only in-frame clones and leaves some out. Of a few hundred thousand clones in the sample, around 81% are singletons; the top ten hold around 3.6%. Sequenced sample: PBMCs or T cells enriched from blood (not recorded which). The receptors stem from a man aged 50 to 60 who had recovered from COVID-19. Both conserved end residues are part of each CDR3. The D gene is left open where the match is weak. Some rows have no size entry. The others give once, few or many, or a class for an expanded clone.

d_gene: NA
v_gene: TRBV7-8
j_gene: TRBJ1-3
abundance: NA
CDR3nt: TGTGCCAGCAGCTTTGGGGCTTGGGGAAACACCATATATTTT
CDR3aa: CASSFGAWGNTIYF

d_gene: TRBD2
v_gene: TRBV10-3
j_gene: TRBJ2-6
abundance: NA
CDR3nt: TGTGCCATCAGTTCCTTAGCGGGAACGATCTCTGGGGCCAACGTCCTGACTTTC
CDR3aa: CAISSLAGTISGANVLTF

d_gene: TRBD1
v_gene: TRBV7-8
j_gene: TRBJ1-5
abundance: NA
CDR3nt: TGTGCCAGCAGCTTGGTTGGGCAGGGGGCAGATCAGCCCCAGCATTTT
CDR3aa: CASSLVGQGADQPQHF

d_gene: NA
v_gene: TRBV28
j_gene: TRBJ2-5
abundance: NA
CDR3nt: TGTGCCAGCAGTTTACGCGGGAAGACCCAGTACTTC
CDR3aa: CASSLRGKTQYF

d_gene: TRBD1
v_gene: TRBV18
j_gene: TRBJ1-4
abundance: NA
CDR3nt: TGTGCCAGCTTGAACAGGGGGCAGGATGAAAAACTGTTTTTT
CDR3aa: CASLNRGQDEKLFF

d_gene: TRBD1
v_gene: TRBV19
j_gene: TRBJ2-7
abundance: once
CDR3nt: TGTGCCAGTAGTTTCGGACAGGGTAGCTCCTACGAGCAGTACTTC
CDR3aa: CASSFGQGSSYEQYF

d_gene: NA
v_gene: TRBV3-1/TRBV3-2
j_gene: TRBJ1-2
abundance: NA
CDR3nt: TGTGCCAGCAGCCAAGATCTCGGAGCTAACTATGGCTACACCTTC
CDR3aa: CASSQDLGANYGYTF

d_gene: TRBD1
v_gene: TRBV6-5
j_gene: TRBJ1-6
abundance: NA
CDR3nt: TGTGCCAGCAGTTTGGGACAGGGTCCATCCCTCCACTTT
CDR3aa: CASSLGQGPSLHF

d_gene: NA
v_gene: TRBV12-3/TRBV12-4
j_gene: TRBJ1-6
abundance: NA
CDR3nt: TGTGCCAGCTCTCCTCTCAATTCACCCCTCCACTTT
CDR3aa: CASSPLNSPLHF

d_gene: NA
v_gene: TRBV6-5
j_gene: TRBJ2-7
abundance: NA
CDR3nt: TGTGCCAGCAGCGACCGGACACCGACCTACGAGCAGTACTTC
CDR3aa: CASSDRTPTYEQYF

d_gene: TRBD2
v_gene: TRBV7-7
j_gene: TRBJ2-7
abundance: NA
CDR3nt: TGTGCTAGCAGCCCCGGCCCCGGGGGGAGCTCCTACGAGCAGTACTTC
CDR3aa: CASSPGPGGSSYEQYF

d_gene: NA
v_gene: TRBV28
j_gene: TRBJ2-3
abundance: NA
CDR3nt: TGTGCCAGCAGTTCAGGGTCAAGGGGCGGCACAGATACGCAGTATTTT
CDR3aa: CASSSGSRGGTDTQYF

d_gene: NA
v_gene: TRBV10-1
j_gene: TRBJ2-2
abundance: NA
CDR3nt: TGCGCCAGCACCAGGGACGGGGGTGGCGGGGAGCTGTTTTTT
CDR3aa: CASTRDGGGGELFF

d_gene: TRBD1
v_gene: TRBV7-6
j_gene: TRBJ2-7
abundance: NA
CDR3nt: TGTGCCAGCAGCAAGGGACAGGGAGCCTACGAGCAGTACTTC
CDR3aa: CASSKGQGAYEQYF

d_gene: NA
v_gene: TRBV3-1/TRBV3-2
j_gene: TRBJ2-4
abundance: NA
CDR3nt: TGTGCCAGCAGCCAAGGACAGGGACTAGCCAAAAACATTCAGTACTTC
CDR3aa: CASSQGQGLAKNIQYF

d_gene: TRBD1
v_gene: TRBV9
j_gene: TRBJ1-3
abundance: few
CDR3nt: TGTGCCAGCAGCGAGGGACAGGGCATCTCTGGAAACACCATATATTTT
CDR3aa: CASSEGQGISGNTIYF

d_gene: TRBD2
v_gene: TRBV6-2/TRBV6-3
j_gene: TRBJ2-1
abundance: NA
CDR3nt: TGTGCCAGCAGTTACTCCGGACTAGCGGAGAATGAGCAGTTCTTC
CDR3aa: CASSYSGLAENEQFF

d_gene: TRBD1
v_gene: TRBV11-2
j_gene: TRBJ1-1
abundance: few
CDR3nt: TGTGCCAGCAGCTACTGGACAGGGGTGAACACTGAAGCTTTCTTT
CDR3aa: CASSYWTGVNTEAFF

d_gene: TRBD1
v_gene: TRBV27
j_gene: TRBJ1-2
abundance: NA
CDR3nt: TGTGCCAGCAGTCCACAGGGGGGCTATGGCTACACCTTC
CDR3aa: CASSPQGGYGYTF

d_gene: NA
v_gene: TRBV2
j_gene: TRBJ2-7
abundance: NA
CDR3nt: TGTGCCCTAAAGGAGCTGCACTACGAGCAGTACTTC
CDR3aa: CALKELHYEQYF

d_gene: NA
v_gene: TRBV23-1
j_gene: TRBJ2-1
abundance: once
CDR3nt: TGCGCCAGCAGTCAATGGGCAGGTCCCTACAATGAGCAGTTCTTC
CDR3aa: CASSQWAGPYNEQFF

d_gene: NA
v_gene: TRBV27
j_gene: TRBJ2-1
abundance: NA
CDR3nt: TGTGCCAGCAGTCCGCAGGGTGATGAGCAGTTCTTC
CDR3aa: CASSPQGDEQFF

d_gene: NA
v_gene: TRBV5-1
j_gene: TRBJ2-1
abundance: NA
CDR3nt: TGCGCCAGCAGCTTGAGGGGGGGCTACTCCTACAATGAGCAGTTCTTC
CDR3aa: CASSLRGGYSYNEQFF

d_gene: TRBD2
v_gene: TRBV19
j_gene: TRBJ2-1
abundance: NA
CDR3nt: TGTGCCAGTAGTTTCCTAGCGGGCTTCTACAATGAGCAGTTCTTC
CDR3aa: CASSFLAGFYNEQFF

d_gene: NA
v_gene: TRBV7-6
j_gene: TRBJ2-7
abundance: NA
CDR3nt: TGTGCCAGCAGCTTAGCGGGAGCCCGGAGCTCCTACGAGCAGTACTTC
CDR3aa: CASSLAGARSSYEQYF

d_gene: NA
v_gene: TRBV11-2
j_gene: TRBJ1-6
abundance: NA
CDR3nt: TGTGCCAGCAGCGCCCCCCTGGGGCCCTATAATTCACCCCTCCACTTT
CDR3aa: CASSAPLGPYNSPLHF

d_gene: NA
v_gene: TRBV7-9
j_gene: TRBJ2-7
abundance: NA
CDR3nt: TGTGCCAGCAGCGCACAGGTGTACGAGCAGTACTTC
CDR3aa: CASSAQVYEQYF

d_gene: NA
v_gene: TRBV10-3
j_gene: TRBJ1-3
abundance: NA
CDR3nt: TGTGCCATCAGTGAGACTGGTAACACCATATATTTT
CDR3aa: CAISETGNTIYF

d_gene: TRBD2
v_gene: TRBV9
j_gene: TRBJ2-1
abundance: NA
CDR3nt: TGTGCCAGCAGCGCTAGCGGGGCGGCGGAGTACAATGAGCAGTTCTTC
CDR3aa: CASSASGAAEYNEQFF

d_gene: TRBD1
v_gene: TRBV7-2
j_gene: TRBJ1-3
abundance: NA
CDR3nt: TGTGCCAGCAGCCCACAGGGGGCTCTGGACACCATATATTTT
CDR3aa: CASSPQGALDTIYF

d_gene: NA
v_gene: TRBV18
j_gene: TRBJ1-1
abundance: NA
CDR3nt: TGTGCCAGCCCCCAGGGCCGGGACACCCCACCCCCGAACACTGAAGCTTTCTTT
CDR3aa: CASPQGRDTPPPNTEAFF

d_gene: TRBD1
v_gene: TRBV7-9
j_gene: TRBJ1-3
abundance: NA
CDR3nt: TGTGCCAGCAGCTTTGGGGACAGCTCTGGAAACACCATATATTTT
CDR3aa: CASSFGDSSGNTIYF

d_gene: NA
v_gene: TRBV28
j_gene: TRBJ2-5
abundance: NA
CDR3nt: NA
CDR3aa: CASSTSGQGRETQYF